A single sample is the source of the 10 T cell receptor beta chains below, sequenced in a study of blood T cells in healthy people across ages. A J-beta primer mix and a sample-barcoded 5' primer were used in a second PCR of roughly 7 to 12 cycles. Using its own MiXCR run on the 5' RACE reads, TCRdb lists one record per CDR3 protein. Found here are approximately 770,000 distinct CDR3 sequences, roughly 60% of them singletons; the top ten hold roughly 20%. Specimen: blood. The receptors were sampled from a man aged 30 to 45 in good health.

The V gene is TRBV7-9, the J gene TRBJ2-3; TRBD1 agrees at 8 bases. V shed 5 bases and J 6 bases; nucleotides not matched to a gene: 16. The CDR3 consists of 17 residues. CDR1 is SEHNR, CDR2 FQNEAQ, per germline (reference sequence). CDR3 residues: CASSQGSRDRKRDTQYF. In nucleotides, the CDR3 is TGTGCCAGCAGCCAGGGGAGCCGGGACAGGAAACGGGATACGCAGTATTTT. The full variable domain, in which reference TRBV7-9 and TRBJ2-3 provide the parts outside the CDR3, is DTGVSQNPRHKITKRGQNVTFRCDPISEHNRLYWYRQTLGQGPEFLTYFQNEAQLEKSRLLSDRFSAERPKGSFSTLEIQRTEQGDSAMYLCASSQGSRDRKRDTQYFGPGTRLTVL.

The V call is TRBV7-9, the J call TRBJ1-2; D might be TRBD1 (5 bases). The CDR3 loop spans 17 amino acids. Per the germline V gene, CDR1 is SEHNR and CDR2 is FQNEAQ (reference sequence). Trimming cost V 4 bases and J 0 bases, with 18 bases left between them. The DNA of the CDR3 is TGTGCCAGCAGCTCCTCGGGAGGGGTCAAAGCTAACTATGGCTACACCTTC. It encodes CASSSSGGVKANYGYTF. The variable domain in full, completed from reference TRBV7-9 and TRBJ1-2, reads DTGVSQNPRHKITKRGQNVTFRCDPISEHNRLYWYRQTLGQGPEFLTYFQNEAQLEKSRLLSDRFSAERPKGSFSTLEIQRTEQGDSAMYLCASSSSGGVKANYGYTFGSGTRLTVV.

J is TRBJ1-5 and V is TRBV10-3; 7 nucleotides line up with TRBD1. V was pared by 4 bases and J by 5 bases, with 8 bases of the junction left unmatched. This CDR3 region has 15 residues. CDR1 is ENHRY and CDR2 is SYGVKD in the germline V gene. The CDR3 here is CAISGAGGADQPQHF. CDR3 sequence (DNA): TGTGCCATCAGTGGGGCAGGGGGAGCGGATCAGCCCCAGCATTTT.

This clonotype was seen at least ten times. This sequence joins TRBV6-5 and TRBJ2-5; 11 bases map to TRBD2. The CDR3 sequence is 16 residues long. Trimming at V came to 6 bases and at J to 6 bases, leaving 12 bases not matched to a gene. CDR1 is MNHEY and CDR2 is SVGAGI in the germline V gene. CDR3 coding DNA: TGTGCCAGCAGGGATACTAGCGGGAGTATCGGGAAGACCCAGTACTTC. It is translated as CASRDTSGSIGKTQYF.

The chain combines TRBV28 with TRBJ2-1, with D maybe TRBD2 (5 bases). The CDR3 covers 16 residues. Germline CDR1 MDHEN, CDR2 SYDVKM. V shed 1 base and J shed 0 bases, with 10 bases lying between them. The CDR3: CASSLSSPSSYNEQFF. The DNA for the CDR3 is TGTGCCAGCAGTTTATCTAGCCCTAGCTCCTACAATGAGCAGTTCTTC.

This CDR3 is CASSLGQTNTEAFF. The CDR3, as DNA: TGCGCCAGCAGCTTAGGGCAGACGAACACTGAAGCTTTCTTT. The chain is built from TRBV5-1 and TRBJ1-1, with D hard to call. From germline, CDR1 is SGHRS and CDR2 YFSETQ. V gave up 2 bases and J gave up 1 base, with 9 bases separating them. The CDR3 covers 14 residues.

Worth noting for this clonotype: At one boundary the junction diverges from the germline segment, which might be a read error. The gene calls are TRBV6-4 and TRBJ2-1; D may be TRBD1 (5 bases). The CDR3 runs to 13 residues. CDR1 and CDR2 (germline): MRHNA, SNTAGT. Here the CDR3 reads CAGSDSDNNEQFF. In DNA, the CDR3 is TGTGCCGGCAGTGACTCGGACAACAATGAGCAGTTCTTC.

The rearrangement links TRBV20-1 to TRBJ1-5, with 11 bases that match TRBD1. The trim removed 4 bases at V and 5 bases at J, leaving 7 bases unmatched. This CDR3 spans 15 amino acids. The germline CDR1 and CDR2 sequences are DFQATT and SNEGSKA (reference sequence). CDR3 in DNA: TGCAGTGCTATTCCCGGGACAGGGGGTTATCAGCCCCAGCATTTT. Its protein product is CSAIPGTGGYQPQHF.

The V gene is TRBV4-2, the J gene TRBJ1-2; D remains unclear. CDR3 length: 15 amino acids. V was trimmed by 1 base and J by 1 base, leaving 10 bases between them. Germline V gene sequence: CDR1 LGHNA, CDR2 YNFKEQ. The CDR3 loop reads CASSQGLGVNYGYTF. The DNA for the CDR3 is TGTGCCAGCAGCCAAGGATTAGGAGTTAACTATGGCTACACCTTC.

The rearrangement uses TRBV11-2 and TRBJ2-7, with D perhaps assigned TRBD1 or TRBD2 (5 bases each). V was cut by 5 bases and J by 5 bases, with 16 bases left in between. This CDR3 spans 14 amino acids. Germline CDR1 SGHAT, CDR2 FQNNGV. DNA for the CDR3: TGTGCCAGCAGCCCCAGGGACCTAATCAACGAGCAGTACTTC. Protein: CASSPRDLINEQYF.